This T cell receptor (beta chain) was identified during a study of blood T cell repertoires in COVID-19. Methods used by the authors: Counts of nucleated cells, estimated from reference gene primer amplification, were obtained. The repertoire was sequenced with immunoSEQ multiplex PCR; TCRdb's copy has only in-frame clones and lacks some. V and J calls and clone size follow that table, whereas D and trimming were derived from the DNA. In the table there are about 200,000 clones, roughly 80% of which are singletons. The TCR sequence derives from a man in his fifties or sixties with acute or convalescent COVID-19. What was sequenced was peripheral blood.

The CDR3, as DNA: TGTGCCAGTACCGGCAGGGAAGGAAGCAATCAGCCCCAGTATTTT. It is translated as CASTGREGSNQPQYF. V is TRBV19 and J is TRBJ1-5, with a weak D call TRBD1 (5 bases). The end of the DNA is better explained by TRBJ2-3, so the J call may be wrong. This CDR3 is 15 amino acids long. CDR1 LNHDA and CDR2 SQIVND come from the germline V gene (reference sequence).